Presented here are 31 T cell receptor beta chains from one specimen sequenced in a study of T-cell memory formation after mild COVID-19. TCRdb re-derived calls from the 5' RACE reads in MiXCR, one entry per CDR3 protein. The sample lists 350,000 to 500,000 distinct CDR3 sequences, roughly 18% occurring once. Material for sequencing was PBMCs or a T cell subset sorted from them (not recorded which). The receptor set was obtained from a man between 18 and 29 years old who had mild COVID-19 (a few samples of this study predate the infection). Cell type and time point are not known.

J is TRBJ2-2 and V is TRBV4-2; D is ambiguous. Trimming cost V 0 bases and J 4 bases, with 9 bases left between them. The CDR3 loop spans 15 amino acids. Germline V gene data show CDR1 as LGHNA and CDR2 as YNFKEQ. Here the CDR3 reads CASSQDPSSTGELFF. The CDR3 DNA reads TGTGCCAGCAGCCAAGATCCCTCGAGCACCGGGGAGCTGTTTTTT.

The chain uses TRBV6-2 or TRBV6-3 and TRBJ1-5, with 10 bases aligning to TRBD1. J gave up 2 bases and V 6 bases, and 10 bases lay outside the gene matches. Germline CDR1 is MNHEY and CDR2 is SVGEGT. The CDR3 runs to 17 residues. CDR3 in amino acids: CASSQNDRGPGNQPQHF. For the CDR3, the DNA is TGTGCCAGCAGCCAAAACGACAGGGGGCCCGGCAATCAGCCCCAGCATTTT.

This clonotype appeared a few times. The chain has TRBV27 and TRBJ2-1; TRBD1 matches 9 bases. V shed 5 bases and J 6 bases; nucleotides not matched to a gene: 11. Germline CDR1 MNHEY, CDR2 SMNVEV (reference sequence). The CDR3 length is 16 residues. CDR3 coding DNA: TGTGCCAGCAGTCCCATCGGACAGGGGCCCCTCAATGAGCAGTTCTTC. Translated, it gives CASSPIGQGPLNEQFF.

This clonotype was observed many times. CDR3 residues: CASSPPGNYGYTF. The CDR3 DNA is TGCGCCAGCAGCCCCCCAGGCAACTATGGCTACACCTTC. V gene TRBV5-1 combines with J gene TRBJ1-2; D is uncertain. CDR3 length equals 13 residues. The germline V gene encodes CDR1 SGHRS and CDR2 YFSETQ. Trimming cost V 4 bases and J 2 bases, with 9 bases left between them.

This clonotype has just a few counts. The V call is TRBV6-2 or TRBV6-3, the J call TRBJ1-5, with D hard to call. The CDR3 loop spans 17 amino acids. Per germline, CDR1 MNHEY and CDR2 SVGEGT. The V and J ends lost 2 bases and 8 bases respectively, with 22 bases between them. CDR3 bases: TGTGCCAGCAGTTACGCCGCAGACCTCGGGCGAGTGGAGCCCCAGCATTTT. The encoded protein is CASSYAADLGRVEPQHF.

The chain links TRBV18 to TRBJ2-4; possibly TRBD2 for D (5 bases). Looked up from germline, CDR1 is KGHSH and CDR2 is LQKENI. Trimming left V 1 base short and J 7 bases short, with 11 bases between. This CDR3 is 14 amino acids long. CDR3 region: CASSPQGWENIQYF. In DNA, the CDR3 is TGTGCCAGCTCACCACAGGGATGGGAGAACATTCAGTACTTC.

The table lists this clonotype with many counts. The rearrangement joins TRBV7-2 to TRBJ2-7; 7 bases align to TRBD2. The CDR3 length is 16 residues. Germline assignment: CDR1 SGHTA and CDR2 FQGNSA. The CDR3 protein is CASSLDSGFSSGSLTV. The CDR3 nucleotides are TGTGCCAGCAGCTTAGATAGTGGATTCTCTAGCGGCTCTCTCACAGTC.

This clonotype has a handful of counts. The chain employs TRBV29-1 and TRBJ2-3; 8 bases align to TRBD2. Trimming cost V 8 bases and J 8 bases; bases outside gene matches: 12. CDR3 size: 13 residues. Germline assignment: CDR1 SQVTM and CDR2 ANQGSEA. The CDR3 coding sequence is TGCAGCCTTTACGGACTAGCTAGTGGTACGCAGTATTTT. Translation gives CSLYGLASGTQYF.

The chain links TRBV12-3 or TRBV12-4 to TRBJ2-3; TRBD2 matches 7 bases. The ends lost 1 base at V and 4 bases at J; junction bases unmatched: 5. The CDR3 extends over 15 amino acids. CDR3 DNA: TGTGCCAGCAGTTTAGACGTTGGGGGGGCAGATACGCAGTATTTT. Protein sequence: CASSLDVGGADTQYF.

In this sample, this clonotype turned up many times. The V and J genes are TRBV7-9 and TRBJ2-5; TRBD1 matches 9 bases. The CDR3 consists of 15 residues. After removal of 5 bases from V and 4 bases from J, the junction contained 8 bases not matched to a gene. Germline lookup yields CDR1 SEHNR and CDR2 FQNEAQ (reference sequence). The CDR3 is CASSPIWDRAETQYF. CDR3 in DNA: TGTGCCAGCAGCCCCATCTGGGACAGGGCAGAGACCCAGTACTTC.

This clonotype came up a few times. The gene calls are TRBV6-2 or TRBV6-3 and TRBJ1-1, with D possibly TRBD1 on 6 matching bases. The V end lost 2 bases, the J end lost 13 bases, and 20 bases lay between the germline ends. The CDR3 sequence is 14 residues long. From germline, CDR1 is MNHEY and CDR2 SVGEGT. The CDR3 DNA sequence: TGTGCCAGCAGTTACGGGACATCCGACGGTTTAGGTTTCTTT. Amino acid sequence: CASSYGTSDGLGFF.

The chain links TRBV7-2 to TRBJ2-3; TRBD1 might be the D (6 bases). This CDR3 region has 15 residues. Trimming removed 5 bases at V and 4 bases at J, with 16 bases between. CDR1 and CDR2 from the germline V gene are SGHTA and FQGNSA. CDR3 loop: CASSANGQGSDTQYF. As DNA, the CDR3 is TGTGCCAGCAGCGCGAACGGGCAGGGGTCAGATACGCAGTATTTT.

The V and J genes are TRBV27 and TRBJ1-2; the match to TRBD1 covers 12 bases. V was clipped by 8 bases and J by 4 bases; unmatched bases: 14. The germline V gene has CDR1 MNHEY and CDR2 SMNVEV (reference sequence). CDR3 length: 17 amino acids. The CDR3 DNA reads TGTGCCAGCGCCGACCCCGGGACAGGGGGCATCGCCTATGGCTACACCTTC. Translating it yields CASADPGTGGIAYGYTF.

This clonotype was seen a handful of times. CDR3 DNA: TGTGCCACCAGTGGGCCGGGTAGCAATGAGCAGTTCTTC. It is translated as CATSGPGSNEQFF. The chain carries TRBV24-1 and TRBJ2-1; no definite D call. The length of the CDR3 is 13 residues. V was trimmed by 5 bases and J by 6 bases, leaving 10 bases between them. Germline V gives CDR1 KGHDR, CDR2 SFDVKD.

The CDR3 is CASSYLRLAGIQFF. The CDR3 nucleotides are TGTGCCAGCAGCTACCTCCGACTAGCCGGGATACAGTTCTTC. This chain connects TRBV11-2 to TRBJ2-1, with TRBD2 identical over 7 bases. The CDR3 sequence is 14 residues long. Per the germline V gene, CDR1 is SGHAT and CDR2 is FQNNGV. J was trimmed by 13 bases and V by 4 bases; bases with no gene match: 13.

This clonotype has ten or more counts. The chain employs TRBV12-3 or TRBV12-4 and TRBJ2-5; D gene ambiguous. Trimming removed 5 bases at V and 2 bases at J, with 12 bases between. The CDR3 runs to 14 residues. The CDR3 DNA reads TGTGCCAGCAGTCGACACGGAAATCAAGAGACCCAGTACTTC. Protein: CASSRHGNQETQYF.

This clonotype came up a few times. The genes are TRBV6-5 and TRBJ2-6, with 11 positions matching TRBD1. The CDR3 loop spans 17 amino acids. Germline values: CDR1 MNHEY, CDR2 SVGAGI. J gave up 4 bases and V 7 bases, and 9 bases lay outside the gene matches. CDR3: CASTTPGQGVGANVLTF. The CDR3 DNA sequence: TGTGCCAGCACGACTCCGGGACAGGGGGTCGGGGCCAACGTCCTGACTTTC.

CDR3 coding DNA: TGTGCCAGCACCCGAGCCGGGACAGGGGGCTTAAACTATGGCTACACCTTC. Translation: CASTRAGTGGLNYGYTF. The rearrangement uses TRBV7-2 and TRBJ1-2; 12 bases are shared with TRBD1. The CDR3 consists of 17 residues. With V trimmed by 7 bases and J by 2 bases, 11 bases remained unmatched. Germline loops: CDR1 SGHTA, CDR2 FQGNSA.

In its sample, this clonotype was seen a few times. The chain joins TRBV7-9 to TRBJ1-5; D remains ambiguous. CDR1 is SEHNR, CDR2 FQNEAQ, per germline (reference sequence). V lost 0 bases and J 6 bases, leaving 6 bases between the germline ends. The CDR3 totals 13 residues. The CDR3 reads CASSLAPGQPQHF. CDR3 bases: TGTGCCAGCAGCTTAGCGCCGGGTCAGCCCCAGCATTTT.

There are a few counts of this clonotype. This chain connects TRBV7-9 to TRBJ2-7; 7 bases align to TRBD2. CDR1 is SEHNR and CDR2 is FQNEAQ in the germline V gene (reference sequence). The trim removed 1 base at V and 6 bases at J, leaving 9 bases unmatched. CDR3 length: 15 residues. The CDR3 nucleotides read TGTGCCAGCAGCTTAGTTTCGGGGGGAATTTCCGAGCAGTACTTC. It translates to CASSLVSGGISEQYF.

The chain recombines TRBV18 with TRBJ2-2, with 7 nucleotides matching TRBD1. The CDR3 has 16 residues. Losses at the gene ends were 2 bases for V and 4 bases for J; bases not matched to a gene: 7. Per the germline V gene, CDR1 is KGHSH and CDR2 is LQKENI. CDR3 region: CASSPGTATITGELFF. The CDR3 nucleotides are TGTGCCAGCTCACCAGGGACAGCTACTATCACCGGGGAGCTGTTTTTT.

J is TRBJ2-5 and V is TRBV5-4; 7 bases are shared with TRBD2. Trimming cost V 1 base and J 4 bases; bases outside gene matches: 4. The germline V gene encodes CDR1 SGHNT and CDR2 YYREEE (reference sequence). The length of the CDR3 is 14 residues. The CDR3 DNA reads as TGTGCCAGCAGCTTGAGGACTAGAGGAGAGACCCAGTACTTC. Protein product: CASSLRTRGETQYF.

The J gene is TRBJ2-7, the V gene TRBV7-9; TRBD2 aligns across 7 bases. The CDR3 has 13 amino acids. Germline lookup yields CDR1 SEHNR and CDR2 FQNEAQ (reference sequence). Trimming took 5 bases from V and 5 from J; bases not matched to a gene: 6. CDR3 nucleotides: TGTGCCAGCAGCCCTGGGGGAGGGCACGAGCAGTACGTC. This gives the protein CASSPGGGHEQYV.

The table lists this clonotype with a few counts. V is TRBV20-1 and J is TRBJ2-6; D gene uncertain. This CDR3 is 15 amino acids long. The germline V and J ends were trimmed by 0 bases and 0 bases, with 6 bases remaining between them. CDR1 and CDR2 (germline): DFQATT, SNEGSKA (reference sequence). The chain's CDR3 is CSARDRTSGANVLTF. CDR3 DNA sequence: TGCAGTGCTAGAGATCGCACCTCTGGGGCCAACGTCCTGACTTTC.

V and J are TRBV4-3 and TRBJ2-7; D perhaps matches TRBD1 (5 bases). The CDR3 runs 15 residues. Deletions cut 0 bases from V and 0 bases from J, with 9 bases between. Germline V gene data show CDR1 as LGHNA and CDR2 as YSLEER. The CDR3 DNA reads as TGCGCCAGCAGCCAAGATTCCCAGGGCTCCTACGAGCAGTACTTC. Protein: CASSQDSQGSYEQYF.

This clonotype was seen a few times. The chain links TRBV7-9 to TRBJ1-1; D unclear. Germline V lookup: CDR1 SEHNR, CDR2 FQNEAQ (reference sequence). This CDR3 comprises 16 residues. V lost 3 bases and J 3 bases, leaving 17 bases between the germline ends. This CDR3 reads CASSFITAGEYTEAFF. The CDR3, as DNA: TGTGCCAGCAGCTTTATCACAGCCGGAGAATACACTGAAGCTTTCTTT.

This clonotype was counted many times. The V gene is TRBV5-1, the J gene TRBJ2-2, with D unclear. Trimming shortened V by 4 bases and J by 7 bases, and 14 bases separated the two germline ends. Germline V gene data show CDR1 as SGHRS and CDR2 as YFSETQ. The CDR3 consists of 14 residues. The chain's CDR3 is CASSTVEGYGELFF. CDR3 DNA sequence: TGCGCCAGCAGCACTGTCGAAGGTTACGGGGAGCTGTTTTTT.

The table lists this clonotype with many counts. V is TRBV7-2 and J is TRBJ2-3, with D unclear. The germline V gene encodes CDR1 SGHTA and CDR2 FQGNSA. Between the trimmed V and J ends, which lost 1 base and 9 bases, there was a span of 8 bases. The CDR3 covers 12 residues. Here the CDR3 reads CASSLDPGTQYF. In DNA form, the CDR3 reads TGTGCCAGCAGCTTAGATCCGGGCACGCAGTATTTT. Drawing the rest from reference TRBV7-2 and TRBJ2-3, the complete variable domain is GAGVSQSPSNKVTEKGKDVELRCDPISGHTALYWYRQSLGQGLEFLIYFQGNSAPDKSGLPSDRFSAERTGGSVSTLTIQRTQQEDSAVYLCASSLDPGTQYFGPGTRLTVL.

V and J are TRBV18 and TRBJ1-4, with TRBD1 matching over 8 bases. The CDR3 loop spans 16 amino acids. Germline CDR1 KGHSH, CDR2 LQKENI. V gave up 0 bases and J gave up 6 bases; unmatched junction bases: 6. CDR3 in amino acids: CASSPPRGQGDEKLFF. The CDR3 region has the DNA TGTGCCAGCTCACCACCCCGAGGACAGGGTGATGAAAAACTGTTTTTT.

A few counts support this clonotype. The genes are TRBV5-1 and TRBJ2-5; a weak D match, TRBD1 (6 bases). This CDR3 has 12 residues. Trimming removed 5 bases from V and 13 bases from J, with 18 bases in between. Germline CDR1 reads SGHRS; CDR2 reads YFSETQ. The CDR3 loop reads CASRVVGASSYF. The CDR3, as DNA: TGCGCCAGCAGGGTTGTGGGGGCATCTTCGTACTTC.

This clonotype appeared many times. The rearrangement joins TRBV7-9 to TRBJ1-3; D gene ambiguous. The CDR3 extends over 13 amino acids. V was shortened by 5 bases and J by 2 bases, with 7 bases between the two germline ends. Germline loops: CDR1 SEHNR, CDR2 FQNEAQ (reference sequence). The CDR3 protein is CASSLNTGNTIYF. CDR3 coding DNA: TGTGCCAGCAGCCTGAATACTGGAAACACCATATATTTT.